This TCR beta chain stems from a study of T-cell memory formation after mild COVID-19. The germline V and J ends were trimmed by 0 bases and 4 bases, with 12 bases remaining between them. The CDR3 runs to 15 residues. In germline, CDR1 is SGDLS, CDR2 YYNGEE. TCRdb redid the calling of the 5' RACE reads with MiXCR, one entry per CDR3 protein. The sample lists approximately 400,000 distinct CDR3 sequences; more than 15% were seen once. The table lists this clonotype with a few counts. Its target is unknown. Study-wide points: Clones shrinking between day 15 and 85 showed a balanced CD4/CD8 split, and those that grew later tilted toward CD4+.

What was sequenced was PBMCs or a T cell subset sorted from them (not recorded which). This clonotype was obtained from a man aged 18 to 29 who had mild COVID-19 (a few samples of this study predate the infection). Cell type and time point are not known. V and J are TRBV9 and TRBJ2-3; the D gene could be TRBD1 or TRBD2 (5 bases each). This CDR3 is CASSVGAGRADTQYF. DNA for the CDR3: TGTGCCAGCAGCGTAGGAGCAGGGAGAGCAGATACGCAGTATTTT. Full variable domain (rest looked up from reference TRBV9 and TRBJ2-3): DSGVTQTPKHLITATGQRVTLRCSPRSGDLSVYWYQQSLDQGLQFLIQYYNGEERAKGNILERFSAQQFPDLHSELNLSSLELGDSALYFCASSVGAGRADTQYFGPGTRLTVL.